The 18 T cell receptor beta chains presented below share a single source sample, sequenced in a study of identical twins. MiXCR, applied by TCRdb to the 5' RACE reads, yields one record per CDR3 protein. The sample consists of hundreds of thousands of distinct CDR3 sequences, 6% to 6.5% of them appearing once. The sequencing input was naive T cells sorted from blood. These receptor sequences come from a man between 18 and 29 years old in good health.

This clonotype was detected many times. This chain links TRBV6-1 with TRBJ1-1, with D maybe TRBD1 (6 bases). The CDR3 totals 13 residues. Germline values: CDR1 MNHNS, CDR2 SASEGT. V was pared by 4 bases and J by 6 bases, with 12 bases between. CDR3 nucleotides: TGTGCCAGCAGTGCCGGGACAAGGTCTGAAGCTTTCTTT. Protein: CASSAGTRSEAFF.

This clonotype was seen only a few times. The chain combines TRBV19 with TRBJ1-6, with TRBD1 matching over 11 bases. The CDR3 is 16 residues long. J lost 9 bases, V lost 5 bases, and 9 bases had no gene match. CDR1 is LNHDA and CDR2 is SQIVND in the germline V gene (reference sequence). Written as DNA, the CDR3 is TGTGCCAGTAGTCCCGCGGGACAGGGGGACCGTTCACCCCTCCACTTT. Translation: CASSPAGQGDRSPLHF.

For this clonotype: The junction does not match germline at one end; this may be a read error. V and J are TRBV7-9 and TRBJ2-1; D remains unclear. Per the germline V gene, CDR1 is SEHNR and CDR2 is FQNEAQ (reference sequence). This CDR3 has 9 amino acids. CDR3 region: CASGPGPIF. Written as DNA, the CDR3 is TGTGCCAGCGGTCCCGGCCCGATCTTC.

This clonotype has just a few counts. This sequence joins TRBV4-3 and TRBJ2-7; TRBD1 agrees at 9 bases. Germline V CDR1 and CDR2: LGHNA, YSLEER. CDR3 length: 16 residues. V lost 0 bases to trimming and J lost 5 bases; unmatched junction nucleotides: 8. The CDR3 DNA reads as TGCGCCAGCAGCCAAGATTCCGGGACAGGGATGGACGAGCAGTACTTC. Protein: CASSQDSGTGMDEQYF.

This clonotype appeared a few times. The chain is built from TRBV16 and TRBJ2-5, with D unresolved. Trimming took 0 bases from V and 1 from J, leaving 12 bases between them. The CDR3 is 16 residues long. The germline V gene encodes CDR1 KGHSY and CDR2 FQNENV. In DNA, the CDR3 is TGTGCCAGCAGCCAATCAATCGGCTTGAGCCAAGAGACCCAGTACTTC. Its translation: CASSQSIGLSQETQYF.

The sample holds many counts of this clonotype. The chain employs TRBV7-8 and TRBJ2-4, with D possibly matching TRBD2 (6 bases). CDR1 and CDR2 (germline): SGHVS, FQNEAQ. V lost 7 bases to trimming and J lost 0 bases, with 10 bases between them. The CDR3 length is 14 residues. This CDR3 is CASNQGLAKNIQYF. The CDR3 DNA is TGTGCCAGCAATCAGGGACTAGCCAAAAACATTCAGTACTTC.

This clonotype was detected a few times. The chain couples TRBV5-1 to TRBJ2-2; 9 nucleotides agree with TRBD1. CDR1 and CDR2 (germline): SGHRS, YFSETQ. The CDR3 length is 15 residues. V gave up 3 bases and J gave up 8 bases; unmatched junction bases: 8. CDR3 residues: CASSSPRTGDGELFF. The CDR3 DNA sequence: TGCGCCAGCAGCTCACCCCGGACAGGGGATGGGGAGCTGTTTTTT. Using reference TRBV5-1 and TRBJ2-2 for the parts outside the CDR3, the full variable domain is KAGVTQTPRYLIKTRGQQVTLSCSPISGHRSVSWYQQTPGQGLQFLFEYFSETQRNKGNFPGRFSGRQFSNSRSEMNVSTLELGDSALYLCASSSPRTGDGELFFGEGSRLTVL.

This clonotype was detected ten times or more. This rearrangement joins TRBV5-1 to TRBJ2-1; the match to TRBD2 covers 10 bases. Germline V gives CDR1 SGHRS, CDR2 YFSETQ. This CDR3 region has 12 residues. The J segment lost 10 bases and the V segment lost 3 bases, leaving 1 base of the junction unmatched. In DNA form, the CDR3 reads TGCGCCAGCAGCTGGGGACTAGCGGAGCAGTTCTTC. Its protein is CASSWGLAEQFF. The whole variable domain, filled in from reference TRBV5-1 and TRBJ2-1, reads KAGVTQTPRYLIKTRGQQVTLSCSPISGHRSVSWYQQTPGQGLQFLFEYFSETQRNKGNFPGRFSGRQFSNSRSEMNVSTLELGDSALYLCASSWGLAEQFFGPGTRLTVL.

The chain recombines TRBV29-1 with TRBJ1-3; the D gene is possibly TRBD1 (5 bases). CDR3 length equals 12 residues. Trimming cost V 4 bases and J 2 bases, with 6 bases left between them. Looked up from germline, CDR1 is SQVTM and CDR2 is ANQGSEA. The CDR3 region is CSVAGTGNTIYF. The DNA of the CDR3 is TGCAGCGTTGCAGGGACTGGAAACACCATATATTTT.

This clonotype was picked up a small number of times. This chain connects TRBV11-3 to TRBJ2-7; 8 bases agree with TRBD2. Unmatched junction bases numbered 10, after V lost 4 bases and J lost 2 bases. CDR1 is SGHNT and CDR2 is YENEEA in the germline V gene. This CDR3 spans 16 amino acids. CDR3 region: CASSSPEAGATYEQYV. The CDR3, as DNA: TGTGCCAGCAGCTCCCCTGAAGCGGGAGCCACCTACGAGCAGTACGTC.

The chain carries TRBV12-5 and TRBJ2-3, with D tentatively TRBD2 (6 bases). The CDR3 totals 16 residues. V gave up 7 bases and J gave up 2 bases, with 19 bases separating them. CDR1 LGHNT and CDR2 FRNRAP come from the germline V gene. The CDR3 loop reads CASVAAGGGLTDTQYF. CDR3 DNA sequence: TGTGCTAGTGTTGCAGCGGGTGGCGGCCTCACAGATACGCAGTATTTT.

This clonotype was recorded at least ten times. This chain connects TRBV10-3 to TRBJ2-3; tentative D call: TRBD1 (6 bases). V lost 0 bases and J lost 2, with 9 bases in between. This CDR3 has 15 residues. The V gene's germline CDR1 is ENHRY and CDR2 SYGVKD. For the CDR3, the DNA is TGTGCCATCAGTGAGTCCGGACAGACCACAGATACGCAGTATTTT. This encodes CAISESGQTTDTQYF.

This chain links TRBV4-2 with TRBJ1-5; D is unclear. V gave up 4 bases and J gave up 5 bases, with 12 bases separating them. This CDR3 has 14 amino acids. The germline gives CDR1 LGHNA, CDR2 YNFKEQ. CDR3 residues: CASSRDTSDQPQHF. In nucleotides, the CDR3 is TGTGCCAGCAGCCGTGACACCTCTGATCAGCCCCAGCATTTT.

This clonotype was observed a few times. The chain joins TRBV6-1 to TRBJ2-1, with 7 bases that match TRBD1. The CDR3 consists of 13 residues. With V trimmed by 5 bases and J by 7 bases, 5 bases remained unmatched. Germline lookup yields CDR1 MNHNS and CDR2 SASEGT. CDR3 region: CASSSDRANEQFF. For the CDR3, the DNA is TGTGCCAGCAGTAGCGACAGGGCTAATGAGCAGTTCTTC.

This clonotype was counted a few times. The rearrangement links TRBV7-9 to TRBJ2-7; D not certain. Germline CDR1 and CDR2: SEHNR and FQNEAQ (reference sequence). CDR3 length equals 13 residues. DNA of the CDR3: TGTGCCAGCAGCATAGCCGCCACCTACGAGCAGCACGTC. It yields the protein CASSIAATYEQHV.

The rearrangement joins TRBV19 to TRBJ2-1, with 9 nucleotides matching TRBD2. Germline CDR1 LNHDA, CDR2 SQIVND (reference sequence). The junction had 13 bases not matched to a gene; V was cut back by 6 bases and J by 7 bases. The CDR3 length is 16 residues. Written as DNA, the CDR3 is TGTGCCAGTAGCTTTGTAGCGGGAGAATCAAGTAATGAGCAGTTCTTC. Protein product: CASSFVAGESSNEQFF.

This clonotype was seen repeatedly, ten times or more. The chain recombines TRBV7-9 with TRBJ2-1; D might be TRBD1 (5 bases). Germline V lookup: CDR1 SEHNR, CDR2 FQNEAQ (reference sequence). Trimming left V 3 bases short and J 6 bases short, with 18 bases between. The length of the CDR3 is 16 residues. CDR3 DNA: TGTGCCAGCAGCTTCCTCAACTCCAGGGAAGGCAATGAGCAGTTCTTC. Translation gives CASSFLNSREGNEQFF.

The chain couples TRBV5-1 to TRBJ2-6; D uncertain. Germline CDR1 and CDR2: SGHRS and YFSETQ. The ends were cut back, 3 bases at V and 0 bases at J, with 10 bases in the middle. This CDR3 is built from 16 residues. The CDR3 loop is CASSSTRLSGANVLTF. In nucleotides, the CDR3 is TGCGCCAGCAGCTCGACACGGCTCTCTGGGGCCAACGTCCTGACTTTC.